Listed here are 27 T cell receptor beta chains from one sample, sequenced in a study of blood T cell repertoires in COVID-19. Profiled with immunoSEQ multiplex PCR; TCRdb holds only in-frame clones, not every one. Among 130,000 to 150,000 clones listed, roughly 82% were seen once. Sequenced: peripheral blood. The receptors derive from an elderly man with acute or convalescent COVID-19.

V is TRBV6-1 and J is TRBJ2-7; no firm D call. Germline CDR1 MNHNS, CDR2 SASEGT. V gave up 3 bases and J gave up 10 bases, with 7 bases separating them. The CDR3 runs to 10 residues. This CDR3 reads CASSEAVQYF. CDR3 nucleotides: TGTGCCAGCAGTGAGGCCGTACAGTACTTC.

The rearrangement uses TRBV27 and TRBJ2-2; D gene uncertain. The CDR3 has 16 amino acids. V was trimmed by 1 base and J by 1 base, leaving 10 bases between them. CDR1 is MNHEY, CDR2 SMNVEV, per germline (reference sequence). CDR3 region: CASSLFFPGNTGELFF. Here the CDR3 DNA reads TGTGCCAGCAGTTTATTTTTCCCAGGGAACACCGGGGAGCTGTTTTTT.

This clone was recorded a few times. This chain uses TRBV5-1 with TRBJ1-3; possibly TRBD1 for D (6 bases). CDR1 and CDR2 (germline): SGHRS, YFSETQ. The CDR3 spans 13 residues. Trimming pared 3 bases from V and 3 bases from J, leaving 7 bases between. CDR3 residues: CASSSGDGNTIYF. The CDR3 DNA sequence: TGCGCCAGCAGCTCAGGGGATGGAAACACCATATATTTT.

This chain joins TRBV30 and TRBJ1-2; maybe TRBD1 (6 bases). V was clipped by 1 base and J by 2 bases, with 23 bases between them. The CDR3 covers 18 residues. The germline V gene has CDR1 GTSNPN and CDR2 SVGIG (reference sequence). CDR3 sequence (DNA): TGTGCCTGGAGTGGGCCCCCCACACAGGGCAGATCAAACTATGGCTACACCTTC. This translates into CAWSGPPTQGRSNYGYTF. The whole variable domain, filled in from reference TRBV30 and TRBJ1-2, reads SQTIHQWPATLVQPVGSPLSLECTVEGTSNPNLYWYRQAAGRGLQLLFYSVGIGQISSEVPQNLSASRPQDRQFILSSKKLLLSDSGFYLCAWSGPPTQGRSNYGYTFGSGTRLTVV.

The V and J genes are TRBV18 and TRBJ1-1, with D possibly matching TRBD1 (6 bases). Trimming cost V 1 base and J 4 bases, with 13 bases left between them. Per the germline V gene, CDR1 is KGHSH and CDR2 is LQKENI. This CDR3 has 15 residues. The CDR3 region is CASSPRTGSGTEAFF. The CDR3 DNA sequence: TGTGCCAGCTCACCACGAACAGGGTCGGGCACTGAAGCTTTCTTT. Full variable domain (missing parts from reference TRBV18 and TRBJ1-1): NAGVMQNPRHLVRRRGQEARLRCSPMKGHSHVYWYRQLPEEGLKFMVYLQKENIIDESGMPKERFSAEFPKEGPSILRIQQVVRGDSAAYFCASSPRTGSGTEAFFGQGTRLTVV.

The chain uses TRBV29-1 and TRBJ2-1; 12 bases map to TRBD2. Per germline, CDR1 SQVTM and CDR2 ANQGSEA. The CDR3 is made up of 15 amino acids. Losses at the gene ends were 6 bases for V and 4 bases for J; bases not matched to a gene: 7. This CDR3 is CSVPTSGGLYNEQFF. CDR3 in DNA: TGCAGCGTCCCGACTAGCGGGGGCCTTTACAATGAGCAGTTCTTC.

V usage is TRBV27 and J usage is TRBJ2-7; weak D call: TRBD1 (5 bases). This CDR3 is built from 13 residues. Trimming took 6 bases from V and 0 from J, leaving 9 bases between them. The V gene's germline CDR1 is MNHEY and CDR2 SMNVEV (reference sequence). The CDR3 here is CASRGVRSYEQYF. The CDR3 DNA sequence: TGTGCCAGCAGAGGGGTTCGCTCCTACGAGCAGTACTTC.

The chain couples TRBV7-2 to TRBJ1-5; possibly TRBD1 for D (6 bases). The CDR3 spans 14 residues. Between the trimmed V and J ends, which lost 5 bases and 6 bases, there was a span of 14 bases. Per germline, CDR1 SGHTA and CDR2 FQGNSA. CDR3 amino acids: CASSTEGGGQPQHF. CDR3 in DNA: TGTGCCAGCAGCACCGAGGGGGGGGGTCAGCCCCAGCATTTT.

This clone was detected only once. The rearrangement uses TRBV27 and TRBJ2-5; 9 positions agree with TRBD2. The CDR3 totals 13 residues. J gave up 5 bases and V 5 bases, and 3 bases lay outside the gene matches. CDR1 and CDR2 (germline): MNHEY, SMNVEV (reference sequence). CDR3 DNA sequence: TGTGCCAGCAGTCAGGGACTAGCTGAGACCCAGTACTTC. This codes for CASSQGLAETQYF.

This clone showed up just a few times. The chain joins TRBV2 to TRBJ1-5; D remains unclear. From germline, CDR1 is SNHLY and CDR2 FYNNEI. V lost 5 bases and J 6 bases, leaving 11 bases between the germline ends. The CDR3 consists of 13 residues. CDR3 DNA sequence: TGTGCCAGCAGTCGGCAGGCCAGTCAGCCCCAGCATTTT. Its protein product is CASSRQASQPQHF.

The V gene is TRBV4-2, the J gene TRBJ2-5; the D gene is possibly TRBD2 (6 bases). V was pared by 3 bases and J by 1 base, with 18 bases between. This CDR3 is built from 17 residues. Germline lookup yields CDR1 LGHNA and CDR2 YNFKEQ. The CDR3 DNA is TGTGCCAGCAGCCACCCCGTGAGGGCGGGGCGCCAAGAGACCCAGTACTTC. Amino acids: CASSHPVRAGRQETQYF.

The CDR3 bases are TGCGCCAGCAGAGGGAGCGGGGGGTTCTCCTACGAGCAGTACTTC. Translated, it gives CASRGSGGFSYEQYF. The gene calls are TRBV5-1 and TRBJ2-7; 9 positions match TRBD2. Per germline, CDR1 SGHRS and CDR2 YFSETQ. Losses at the gene ends were 5 bases for V and 0 bases for J; bases not matched to a gene: 6. This CDR3 comprises 15 residues.

This rearrangement joins TRBV9 to TRBJ2-7; a weak D match, TRBD2 (6 bases). The CDR3 totals 17 residues. Germline CDR1 and CDR2: SGDLS and YYNGEE. Trimming removed 4 bases from V and 4 bases from J, with 24 bases in between. CDR3 nucleotide sequence: TGTGCCAGCAGCCCCCATGCATCCGGGACTGGATTTTACGAGCAGTACTTC. This sequence encodes CASSPHASGTGFYEQYF.

This chain joins TRBV3-1 (or the pseudogene TRBV3-2) and TRBJ2-5; 10 bases fit TRBD2. Germline CDR1 is LGHDT and CDR2 is YNNKEL (reference sequence). Trimming removed 0 bases from V and 5 bases from J; junction bases left unmatched: 6. The CDR3 extends over 16 amino acids. The CDR3 sequence is CASSQELTLAGETQYF. Written as DNA, the CDR3 is TGTGCCAGCAGCCAAGAACTGACACTAGCGGGGGAGACCCAGTACTTC.

The gene calls are TRBV30 and TRBJ2-7; D is possibly TRBD2 (6 bases). This CDR3 region has 15 residues. The germline V and J ends were trimmed by 3 bases and 3 bases, with 18 bases remaining between them. In germline, CDR1 is GTSNPN, CDR2 SVGIG (reference sequence). CDR3 loop: CAWRSSAGLGYEQYF. The DNA for the CDR3 is TGTGCCTGGAGGTCCTCGGCGGGACTTGGCTACGAGCAGTACTTC.

V is TRBV12-5 and J is TRBJ1-1; 10 nucleotides line up with TRBD1. CDR1 and CDR2 (germline): LGHNT, FRNRAP. The CDR3 spans 14 residues. With 6 bases clipped from V and 1 base from J, the junction kept 2 bases outside the gene matches. CDR3 DNA sequence: TGTGCTAGTGGGACAGGGGGCCAGAACACTGAAGCTTTCTTT. It yields the protein CASGTGGQNTEAFF.

This chain links TRBV7-2 with TRBJ2-7; D is perhaps TRBD1 (6 bases). Trimming removed 2 bases at V and 7 bases at J, with 12 bases between. In germline, CDR1 is SGHTA, CDR2 FQGNSA. CDR3 size: 13 residues. CDR3 region: CASSLSVRGEQYF. Here the CDR3 DNA reads TGTGCCAGCAGCTTATCGGTCAGGGGAGAGCAGTACTTC.

In its sample, this clone was seen a few times. The chain is built from TRBV27 and TRBJ1-1; 10 nucleotides line up with TRBD1. Germline V gene sequence: CDR1 MNHEY, CDR2 SMNVEV (reference sequence). The ends lost 6 bases at V and 5 bases at J; junction bases unmatched: 6. The CDR3 runs 14 residues. In DNA form, the CDR3 reads TGTGCCAGCAGGTCCGGGACAGGGGTAACTGAAGCTTTCTTT. Its protein is CASRSGTGVTEAFF.

The chain couples TRBV21-1 to TRBJ2-7; TRBD2 was called by the table and not checked on the DNA. TRBV21-1 is described as a pseudogene. CDR3 length: 13 amino acids. CDR3 DNA: TGTGCCGTACGTTCGACCGGGTCCTACGAGCAGTACTTC. Amino acid sequence: CAVRSTGSYEQYF.

The rearrangement joins TRBV3-1 (or the pseudogene TRBV3-2) to TRBJ2-3; maybe TRBD1 (5 bases). This CDR3 is built from 15 residues. CDR1 is LGHDT and CDR2 is YNNKEL in the germline V gene (reference sequence). The V end lost 1 base, the J end lost 3 bases, and 11 bases lay between the germline ends. CDR3 loop: CASSQGPGWTDTQYF. The CDR3 nucleotides are TGTGCCAGCAGCCAAGGCCCAGGGTGGACAGATACGCAGTATTTT.

This clone was detected only a few times. The V and J genes are TRBV7-2 and TRBJ2-1, with 8 nucleotides matching TRBD2. V gave up 1 base and J gave up 7 bases; unmatched junction bases: 3. From germline, CDR1 is SGHTA and CDR2 FQGNSA. CDR3 length: 14 amino acids. DNA for the CDR3: TGTGCCAGCAGCTTAGAGACGGGGGGGAATGAGCAGTTCTTC. Its translation: CASSLETGGNEQFF.

This chain joins TRBV5-8 and TRBJ1-5; 7 positions agree with TRBD1. The CDR3 runs 13 residues. CDR1 is SGHTS and CDR2 is YDEGEE in the germline V gene. With V trimmed by 4 bases and J by 7 bases, 5 bases remained unmatched. The DNA for the CDR3 is TGTGCCAGCAGCGCGACAGGGATGCAGCCCCAGCATTTT. This encodes CASSATGMQPQHF.

This rearrangement joins TRBV5-1 to TRBJ1-1; 7 positions agree with TRBD1. The CDR3 sequence is 18 residues long. Germline assignment: CDR1 SGHRS and CDR2 YFSETQ. V dropped 4 bases and J dropped 1; count of bases not matched to a gene: 16. This chain's CDR3 is CASSGNRGTALTNTEAFF. The DNA for the CDR3 is TGCGCCAGCAGCGGTAACAGGGGAACCGCCCTTACGAACACTGAAGCTTTCTTT.

This clone came up a few times. The chain carries TRBV28 and TRBJ1-4, with D possibly matching TRBD1 (5 bases). The V gene lost 6 bases and the J gene lost 2 bases, with 16 bases spanning the gap. The CDR3 is 16 residues long. The germline gives CDR1 MDHEN, CDR2 SYDVKM. As DNA, the CDR3 is TGTGCCAGCAGCCCTCTTAGGGGTAGCACTAATGAAAAACTGTTTTTT. It translates to CASSPLRGSTNEKLFF.

The chain has TRBV28 and TRBJ1-2, with a tentative D call TRBD1 (6 bases). The V end lost 6 bases, the J end lost 8 bases, and 16 bases lay between the germline ends. The CDR3 has 13 amino acids. The germline V gene encodes CDR1 MDHEN and CDR2 SYDVKM. The CDR3 region has the DNA TGTGCCAGCAGCCGTACAGGGCCTCCGGGCTACACCTTC. Its translation is CASSRTGPPGYTF.

The gene calls are TRBV7-2 and TRBJ1-2; 8 positions agree with TRBD1. The germline V gene encodes CDR1 SGHTA and CDR2 FQGNSA. CDR3 size: 13 residues. Trimming removed 2 bases from V and 8 bases from J; junction bases left unmatched: 4. CDR3 protein: CASSLQGAQGYTF. CDR3 nucleotides: TGTGCCAGCAGCTTACAGGGGGCACAGGGCTACACCTTC.

CDR3 protein: CAGAGGSRNEQFF. CDR3 DNA sequence: TGTGCCGGGGCGGGGGGATCACGGAATGAGCAGTTCTTC. The J gene is TRBJ2-1, the V gene TRBV12-3 or TRBV12-4, with 8 bases aligning to TRBD2. This CDR3 is 13 amino acids long. V gave up 11 bases and J gave up 7 bases; unmatched junction bases: 10.